The rows below give T cell receptor beta chains drawn from one sample of a study of blood T cell repertoires in COVID-19. Data came from immunoSEQ multiplex PCR; TCRdb stores just in-frame clones and leaves some out. The table lists more than 80,000 clones, about 70% of them singletons. The specimen sequenced was peripheral blood. Every receptor here comes from an older woman in a cohort sampled during active or convalescent COVID-19. CDR3s include the opening cysteine and the closing phenylalanine or tryptophan. A D gene is named only where the DNA matches it firmly. The listing skips clone size in some rows; elsewhere it reads once, few, many or a size class.

v_call	clone_size	d_call	cdr3_length	j_call	cdr3_aa	cdr3_nt
TRBV6-6	.	TRBD2	24	TRBJ2-2	CASSPPDRGVGLAGALRHTGELFF	TGTGCCAGCAGTCCCCCCGACAGGGGAGTAGGACTAGCGGGAGCCCTACGACACACCGGGGAGCTGTTTTTT
TRBV7-3	.	.	15	TRBJ2-3	CASSLTAQGTDTQYF	TGTGCCAGCAGCTTAACGGCTCAGGGCACAGATACGCAGTATTTT
TRBV4-2	.	.	13	TRBJ1-5	CASSRVSNQPQHF	TGTGCCAGCAGCCGCGTTAGCAATCAGCCCCAGCATTTT
TRBV7-9	.	TRBD1	14	TRBJ1-2	CASSRMTDRGGYTF	TGTGCCAGCAGCCGAATGACGGACAGGGGTGGCTACACCTTC
TRBV29-1	once	.	14	TRBJ2-5	CSATWTASQETQYF	TGCAGCGCCACCTGGACAGCGAGCCAAGAGACCCAGTACTTC
TRBV2	.	.	16	TRBJ2-7	CASSELPTSGNYEQYF	TGTGCCAGCAGTGAGCTCCCGACGAGCGGAAACTACGAGCAGTACTTC
TRBV7-8	.	.	16	TRBJ2-3	CASSPMGAPSTDTQYF	TGTGCCAGCAGTCCTATGGGGGCCCCTAGCACAGATACGCAGTATTTT
TRBV5-1	.	.	15	TRBJ1-6	CASSLQGGVNSPLHF	TGCGCCAGCAGCTTACAGGGTGGCGTAAATTCACCCCTCCACTTT
TRBV3-1/TRBV3-2	.	.	12	TRBJ1-2	CASSHLGDGYTF	TGTGCCAGCAGCCATCTAGGAGATGGCTACACCTTC
TRBV2	.	TRBD1	14	TRBJ2-1	CASSVTGVGNEQFF	TGTGCCAGCAGCGTGACAGGGGTCGGGAATGAGCAGTTCTTC
TRBV29-1	.	.	14	TRBJ2-6	CSVGGESGANVLTF	TGCAGCGTTGGGGGGGAGTCTGGGGCCAACGTCCTGACTTTC
TRBV18	.	.	15	TRBJ2-3	CASSPPTGKRDTQYF	TGTGCCAGCTCACCACCGACAGGAAAAAGGGATACGCAGTATTTT
TRBV19	.	TRBD2	15	TRBJ2-7	CASTEDHGTTYEQYF	TGTGCCAGTACCGAAGATCACGGGACTACCTACGAGCAGTACTTC
TRBV9	.	TRBD2	16	TRBJ2-1	CASSLITSGSYNEQFF	TGTGCCAGCAGCCTCATCACTAGCGGTTCCTACAATGAGCAGTTCTTC
TRBV6-6	.	TRBD1	14	TRBJ2-4	CASSSTGGANIQYF	TGTGCCAGCAGTTCCACAGGGGGCGCGAACATTCAGTACTTC
TRBV14	few	TRBD1	15	TRBJ1-6	CASSQETGGVSPLHF	TGTGCCAGCAGCCAAGAGACAGGGGGCGTTTCACCCCTCCACTTT
TRBV19	few	TRBD2	15	TRBJ2-3	CASNPMAGESDTQYF	TGTGCCAGTAACCCAATGGCGGGGGAATCAGATACGCAGTATTTT
TRBV30	.	TRBD1	19	TRBJ2-6	CAWSPPGQSSFSGANVLTF	TGTGCCTGGAGTCCCCCGGGACAGTCTTCTTTCTCTGGGGCCAACGTCCTGACTTTC
TRBV4-1	few	.	16	TRBJ1-5	CASSQEGGTSNQPQHF	TGCGCCAGCAGCCAAGAGGGGGGGACTAGCAATCAGCCCCAGCATTTT
TRBV2	.	TRBD1	16	TRBJ1-3	CASSESPGGLGNTIYF	TGTGCCAGCAGTGAATCTCCAGGGGGGTTAGGAAACACCATATATTTT
TRBV7-9	once	TRBD2	15	TRBJ2-2	CASSPPGGGTGELFF	TGTGCCAGCAGCCCCCCCGGGGGGGGGACCGGGGAGCTGTTTTTT
TRBV7-2	.	TRBD1	14	TRBJ1-5	CASSLVSGGQPQHF	TGTGCCAGCAGCTTAGTTTCAGGGGGCCAGCCCCAGCATTTT
TRBV29-1	.	TRBD1	14	TRBJ2-7	CSVETGGRVYEQYF	TGCAGCGTTGAAACAGGGGGCCGGGTCTACGAGCAGTACTTC
TRBV7-6	.	TRBD1	17	TRBJ2-3	CASSATARGTGGDTQYF	TGTGCCAGCAGCGCCACCGCGCGCGGGACAGGGGGCGATACGCAGTATTTT
TRBV30	.	TRBD1	13	TRBJ2-2	CAWGQGGTGELFF	TGTGCCTGGGGACAGGGTGGAACCGGGGAGCTGTTTTTT
TRBV21-1	.	.	17	TRBJ2-2	CASSKGASGSNTGELFF	TGTGCCAGCAGCAAGGGGGCTAGCGGCTCGAACACCGGGGAGCTGTTTTTT
TRBV4-1	.	TRBD2	16	TRBJ2-3	CASSGLAGSSTDTQYF	TGCGCCAGCAGCGGACTAGCGGGGTCAAGCACAGATACGCAGTATTTT
TRBV29-1	.	.	12	TRBJ1-1	CSVDRGNTEAFF	TGCAGCGTTGACAGGGGGAACACTGAAGCTTTCTTT
TRBV14	.	.	12	TRBJ1-6	CASSQQGSPLHF	TGTGCCAGCAGCCAGCAGGGCTCACCCCTCCACTTT
TRBV3-1/TRBV3-2	.	TRBD2	18	TRBJ2-5	CASSQAPIAGGPRETQYF	TGTGCCAGCAGCCAAGCCCCTATAGCGGGGGGGCCTCGAGAGACCCAGTACTTC
TRBV5-1	.	.	14	TRBJ1-4	CASSSGLVSEKLFF	TGCGCCAGCAGCTCGGGACTGGTTAGTGAAAAACTGTTTTTT
TRBV10-3	.	TRBD1	17	TRBJ1-3	CAISEGTGVSSGNTIYF	TGTGCCATCAGTGAGGGGACAGGGGTTAGCTCTGGAAACACCATATATTTT
TRBV28	.	.	15	TRBJ1-5	CASSPRGRYDQPQHF	TGTGCCAGCAGTCCCAGGGGACGGTATGATCAGCCCCAGCATTTT
TRBV18	.	.	17	TRBJ2-6	CASSPITGSSGANVLTF	TGTGCCAGCTCACCGATTACGGGGAGCTCTGGGGCCAACGTCCTGACTTTC
TRBV19	.	.	14	TRBJ1-2	CASSTQQGLYGYTF	TGTGCCAGTAGTACCCAACAGGGCCTCTATGGCTACACCTTC
TRBV11-1	.	TRBD2	15	TRBJ2-5	CASSLVRGDQETQYF	TGTGCCAGCAGCTTAGTACGGGGGGACCAAGAGACCCAGTACTTC
TRBV19	once	.	15	TRBJ1-5	CASSISQDSNQPQHF	TGTGCCAGTAGTATTTCCCAGGATAGCAATCAGCCCCAGCATTTT
TRBV28	.	.	13	TRBJ2-5	CASSFRGRETQYF	TGTGCCAGCAGTTTTAGAGGGCGAGAGACCCAGTACTTC
TRBV5-6	.	.	14	TRBJ1-1	CASSLGSVNTEAFF	TGTGCCAGCAGCTTGGGCTCGGTGAACACTGAAGCTTTCTTT
TRBV13	.	.	14	TRBJ2-5	CASSLAGTEETQYF	TGTGCCAGCAGCTTGGCGGGGACGGAAGAGACCCAGTACTTC
TRBV5-4	.	.	14	TRBJ1-1	CASSPGSVGTEAFF	TGTGCCAGCAGTCCTGGTAGTGTCGGCACTGAAGCTTTCTTT
TRBV4-2	.	.	16	TRBJ1-6	CASSQDARQVNSPLHF	TGTGCCAGCAGCCAAGATGCGAGACAGGTTAATTCACCCCTCCACTTT
TRBV5-1	.	.	16	TRBJ2-3	CASSQQTGWLSDTQYF	TGCGCCAGCAGCCAACAGACAGGCTGGTTATCAGATACGCAGTATTTT
TRBV2	.	TRBD2	17	TRBJ2-2	CASRGAGGLANTGELFF	TGTGCCAGCAGGGGAGCGGGGGGGCTCGCGAACACCGGGGAGCTGTTTTTT
TRBV21-1	.	.	14	TRBJ2-3	CASGLADSTDTQYF	TGTGCCAGCGGGCTAGCCGATAGCACAGATACGCAGTATTTT
TRBV7-8	.	TRBD2	14	TRBJ2-1	CASSDLSGGNEQFF	TGTGCCAGCAGCGACCTTTCGGGGGGCAATGAGCAGTTCTTC